This T cell receptor (beta chain) was obtained from a study of shared clonotypes between healthy human individuals. Clones were read by immunoSEQ multiplex PCR, and TCRdb kept only the in-frame ones, dropping some. The sample consists of 300,000 to 400,000 clones, around nine tenths of them appearing once. The germline CDR1 and CDR2 sequences are KGHSH and LQKENI. V lost 2 bases and J 8 bases, leaving 7 bases between the germline ends. This CDR3 is 12 amino acids long. The rearrangement joins TRBV18 to TRBJ1-5; D is unclear. This receptor was obtained from a man aged 18 to 29 in good health. Material: memory CD8+ T cells sorted from blood. Subset described: CD45RO+ cells pooled with CCR7-negative TemRA cells. The CDR3 reads CASSPGREPQHF. The CDR3 DNA sequence: TGTGCCAGCTCACCAGGCCGGGAGCCCCAGCATTTT.